Detailed here is one TCR beta chain. Antigen unknown. Trimming removed 6 bases at V and 6 bases at J, with 10 bases between. Germline CDR1 and CDR2: SGHNT and YYREEE (reference sequence). The CDR3 loop spans 11 amino acids. This entry comes from a study of T cells after yellow fever vaccination. Study context: SMART-Seq v4 Ultra Low Input served to prepare low-cell-number fractions. Study findings and constraints: Post-booster repertoires contained most primary-vaccination clones again (approximately 97% CD4, around 88% CD8). The appearance of a small share of clonotypes in both CD4 and CD8 compartments was observed. There was a possibility that FACS-sorted repertoires contained abundant clonotypes contaminating from the bulk population.

One entry per CDR3 protein, called by TCRdb with MiXCR from the 5' RACE reads. The data show about 580,000 distinct CDR3 sequences, 17% seen once. This specimen consisted of PBMCs, obtained 4 to 5 days after the first yellow fever vaccination. This sequence joins TRBV5-4 and TRBJ2-7; D gene unclear. The receptor comes from a man younger than 30 who received the YFV17D yellow fever vaccine. This CDR3 reads CASIGSREQYF. CDR3 nucleotides: TGTGCCAGCATAGGATCCCGCGAGCAGTACTTC.